This TCR beta chain was recorded in a study of technical replicates of blood from a handful of donors. V lost 5 bases, J lost 6 bases, and 11 bases lay in between. Per germline, CDR1 SNHLY and CDR2 FYNNEI. The CDR3 extends over 13 amino acids. The method was immunoSEQ multiplex PCR; TCRdb's version includes in-frame clones alone and lacks a portion of them. Of 80,000 or so clones in the sample, approximately 94% were seen once. The sample consisted of T cells isolated from PBMCs. This chain links TRBV2 with TRBJ2-1, with a possible D match to TRBD1 (7 bases). The receptor comes from a human donor in good health. CDR3 nucleotide sequence: TGTGCCAGCAGTCGTCAGGGGGGCAATGAGCAGTTCTTC. Protein product: CASSRQGGNEQFF.